This TCR beta chain was found in a study of T cell changes during pregnancy in multiple sclerosis. CDR3 length: 13 amino acids. Trimming left V 3 bases short and J 5 bases short, with 11 bases between. Germline CDR1 and CDR2: MNHEY and SMNVEV (reference sequence). Assay used: immunoSEQ multiplex PCR; TCRdb lists only in-frame clones, some missing. Of tens of thousands of clones in the sample, 91% were seen once. The receptor comes from a female donor with multiple sclerosis, enrolled in a pregnancy study. The chain couples TRBV27 to TRBJ2-7; possibly TRBD2 for D (5 bases). Specimen: CD8+ T cells from peripheral blood mononuclear cells, collected in the second trimester of pregnancy. The CDR3 here is CASSFVGSHEQYF. The CDR3 coding sequence is TGTGCCAGCAGTTTTGTAGGGAGCCACGAGCAGTACTTC.